One sample yielded the 5 T cell receptor beta chains listed below, sequenced in a study of low-dose radiotherapy and immunotherapy resistance in tumors. Regarding time point: before trial treatment. First-strand cDNA relied on TRAV- and TRBV-specific primers spanning alpha and beta chains. The TCRs were subjected to amplification over around 19 PCR cycles employing a constant-region primer in conjunction with a V-primer adapter. In TCRdb, the reads were re-called with MiXCR into one record per CDR3 protein. The sample lists 54,000 or so distinct CDR3 sequences, approximately 25% occurring once. The material sequenced was PBMCs, taken before treatment. Receptors originate from a male donor with prostate cancer.

This clonotype was observed many times. The chain couples TRBV27 to TRBJ2-3, with 15 bases fitting TRBD2. The germline V gene has CDR1 MNHEY and CDR2 SMNVEV (reference sequence). This CDR3 is built from 17 residues. V shed 3 bases, J shed 6 bases, and the junction held 7 bases outside the gene matches. DNA of the CDR3: TGTGCCAGCAGTTTTGGACTAGCGGGAGGGCCTTGGGATACGCAGTATTTT. This sequence encodes CASSFGLAGGPWDTQYF.

The CDR3 DNA sequence: TGCGCCAGCAGCTTGGCTCCGGGAGGGCCTCCCGAGCAGTACTTC. Translating it yields CASSLAPGGPPEQYF. The chain joins TRBV5-1 to TRBJ2-7, with 8 nucleotides matching TRBD2. V gave up 0 bases and J gave up 6 bases; unmatched junction bases: 8. The CDR3 runs to 15 residues. CDR1 is SGHRS, CDR2 YFSETQ, per germline.

Within the sample, this clonotype is medium-sized. This chain joins TRBV5-1 and TRBJ1-6, with D uncertain. The V gene's germline CDR1 is SGHRS and CDR2 YFSETQ. This CDR3 is built from 14 residues. V was cut by 0 bases and J by 8 bases, with 9 bases left in between. The CDR3 DNA follows: TGCGCCAGCAGCTTGGACAGCCTAGATTCACCCCTCCACTTT. Protein sequence: CASSLDSLDSPLHF.

This clonotype was seen repeatedly, ten times or more. CDR3 bases: TGCAGCGTTCAGACAGGGGGACAGGGAGAGCAGTACTTC. The encoded protein is CSVQTGGQGEQYF. The chain employs TRBV29-1 and TRBJ2-7; 9 bases align to TRBD1. V lost 5 bases and J lost 7; bases outside the gene matches: 9. CDR1 and CDR2 (germline): SQVTM, ANQGSEA. The CDR3 contains 13 residues.

This clonotype has ten or more counts. The chain uses TRBV2 and TRBJ2-5, with D possibly being TRBD1 (6 bases). The V and J ends lost 4 bases and 5 bases respectively, with 20 bases between them. This CDR3 has 16 residues. CDR1 and CDR2 (germline): SNHLY, FYNNEI. In DNA form, the CDR3 reads TGTGCCAGCAGTGGCGGTGGGGGCAGGGGTGGGGAGACCCAGTACTTC. Translated, it gives CASSGGGGRGGETQYF. The variable domain in full, with the rest retrieved from reference TRBV2 and TRBJ2-5, is EPEVTQTPSHQVTQMGQEVILRCVPISNHLYFYWYRQILGQKVEFLVSFYNNEISEKSEIFDDQFSVERPDGSNFTLKIRSTKLEDSAMYFCASSGGGGRGGETQYFGPGTRLLVL.